Listed below are T cell receptor beta chains from one sample, sequenced in a study of graft-versus-host responses after intestinal transplantation. Clones were read by immunoSEQ multiplex PCR, and TCRdb kept only the in-frame ones, dropping some. Here the sample spans around 71,000 clones, about nine tenths being singletons. Sequences were derived from bone marrow, sampled 734 days after intestinal transplantation. All receptors derive from a human patient who received an intestinal transplant, so some T cells may come from the graft donor. CDR3s include the opening cysteine and the closing phenylalanine or tryptophan. D genes are given only for firm matches. Clone size is stated in some rows and not others, as once, few, many or a class when expanded.

len	v_gene	d_gene	j_gene	abundance	CDR3aa	CDR3nt
17	TRBV5-1	TRBD1	TRBJ1-4	NA	CASSSRDRVGTNEKLFF	TGCGCCAGCAGCTCCCGGGACAGGGTGGGAACTAATGAAAAACTGTTTTTT
14	TRBV6-5	TRBD1	TRBJ2-7	once	CASSSLDRHSEQYF	TGTGCCAGCAGTTCCTTGGACAGGCACAGCGAGCAGTACTTC
11	TRBV5-4	NA	TRBJ1-1	NA	CASSFGTEAFF	TGTGCCAGCAGCTTCGGCACTGAAGCTTTCTTT
15	TRBV7-2	NA	TRBJ2-1	NA	CASSSYRQSENEQFF	TGTGCCAGCAGCTCGTACCGCCAGTCGGAAAATGAGCAGTTCTTC
15	TRBV12-5	NA	TRBJ2-2	NA	CASGLFRGPTGELFF	TGTGCTAGTGGTTTGTTTCGGGGGCCGACCGGGGAGCTGTTTTTT
15	TRBV5-1	NA	TRBJ1-2	NA	CASSLEVRTNYGYTF	TGCGCCAGCAGCTTGGAGGTCAGGACTAACTATGGCTACACCTTC
18	TRBV13	TRBD2	TRBJ2-2	NA	CASSANPLAGGPTGELFF	TGTGCCAGCAGCGCGAATCCTCTAGCGGGAGGACCCACCGGGGAGCTGTTTTTT
15	TRBV13	TRBD1	TRBJ1-2	NA	CASSLKGALNYGYTF	TGTGCCAGCAGCTTAAAGGGGGCGCTGAACTATGGCTACACCTTC
13	TRBV6-5	TRBD1	TRBJ1-1	NA	CASSYSTGIEAFF	TGTGCCAGCAGTTACTCGACAGGGATTGAAGCTTTCTTT
11	TRBV29-1	NA	TRBJ2-1	NA	CSGANRDEQFF	TGCAGCGGTGCCAACAGGGATGAGCAGTTCTTC
14	TRBV5-4	NA	TRBJ2-7	once	CASSLGQGGSEQYF	TGTGCTAGCAGCTTAGGGCAGGGTGGGAGCGAGCAGTACTTC
13	TRBV6-6	NA	TRBJ2-7	NA	CASTPGLSYEQYF	TGTGCCAGCACTCCTGGACTATCCTACGAGCAGTACTTC
13	TRBV13	NA	TRBJ1-4	NA	CASSLGALEKLFF	TGTGCCAGCAGTTTGGGGGCTTTAGAAAAACTGTTTTTT
12	TRBV2	TRBD1	TRBJ2-1	once	CAIRDRAYEQFF	TGTGCCATCCGGGACAGGGCCTATGAGCAGTTCTTC
13	TRBV9	TRBD2	TRBJ2-5	NA	CASSVSGRETQYF	TGTGCCAGCAGCGTTAGCGGGCGGGAGACCCAGTACTTC
15	TRBV10-2	NA	TRBJ1-1	NA	CASKAYSTLNTEAFF	TGCGCCAGCAAAGCATACTCAACCCTGAACACTGAAGCTTTCTTT
14	TRBV6-1	NA	TRBJ1-2	NA	CASSVGKSNYGYTF	TGTGCCAGCAGTGTAGGGAAAAGCAACTATGGCTACACCTTC
20	TRBV19	TRBD2	TRBJ2-7	NA	CASSISATGALAGLYYEQYF	TGTGCCAGTAGTATATCGGCGACAGGCGCTCTAGCGGGTCTTTACTACGAGCAGTACTTC
13	TRBV6-4	NA	TRBJ2-2	few	CASSEDNTGELFF	TGTGCCAGCAGTGAGGACAACACCGGGGAGCTGTTTTTT
15	TRBV5-1	TRBD2	TRBJ2-1	NA	CASSLRTSGDNEQFF	TGCGCCAGCAGCCTCCGGACTAGCGGGGACAATGAGCAGTTCTTC
16	TRBV6-6	TRBD1	TRBJ2-3	NA	CASSYLGQGGTDTQYF	TGTGCCAGCAGTTACCTCGGACAGGGCGGGACAGATACGCAGTATTTT
15	TRBV6-1	NA	TRBJ1-4	NA	CASSEGSQGSEKLFF	TGTGCCAGCAGTGAAGGGTCCCAAGGAAGTGAAAAACTGTTTTTT
13	TRBV10-1	NA	TRBJ2-1	NA	CASSADPNDEQFF	TGCGCCAGCAGTGCCGATCCAAACGATGAGCAGTTCTTC
13	TRBV5-6	TRBD1	TRBJ2-7	NA	CASSSGTGSEQYF	TGTGCCAGCAGCTCCGGGACAGGGTCCGAGCAGTACTTC
13	TRBV6-6	NA	TRBJ1-4	NA	CASTGAVGEKLFF	TGTGCCAGCACAGGGGCGGTTGGGGAAAAACTGTTTTTT
13	TRBV2	NA	TRBJ1-1	NA	CASSPGKNTEAFF	TGTGCCAGCAGTCCAGGGAAGAACACTGAAGCTTTCTTT
13	TRBV5-6	TRBD1	TRBJ2-7	NA	CASTLTGSHEQYF	TGTGCCAGCACCTTGACAGGGAGCCACGAGCAGTACTTC
11	TRBV6-4	NA	TRBJ1-6	once	CASSEGGPLHF	TGTGCCAGCAGTGAGGGGGGGCCCCTCCACTTT
18	TRBV7-7	NA	TRBJ2-2	NA	CASSSPLAGPEGTGELFF	TGTGCCAGCAGCTCCCCCCTAGCAGGCCCGGAAGGAACCGGGGAGCTGTTTTTT
14	TRBV29-1	NA	TRBJ2-3	NA	CSVEGGRGADTQYF	TGCAGCGTTGAAGGGGGTAGGGGGGCAGATACGCAGTATTTT
14	TRBV29-1	TRBD1	TRBJ2-7	NA	CSVENMGQGPEQYF	TGCAGCGTTGAAAATATGGGACAGGGACCCGAGCAGTACTTC
16	TRBV28	TRBD1	TRBJ2-5	NA	CASSSFVQGVQETQYF	TGTGCCAGCAGTTCGTTTGTTCAGGGGGTCCAAGAGACCCAGTACTTC
17	TRBV11-2	TRBD1	TRBJ2-6	NA	CASSVDREISGANVLTF	TGTGCCAGCAGCGTTGACAGGGAAATCTCTGGGGCCAACGTCCTGACTTTC
17	TRBV7-3	TRBD2	TRBJ2-3	NA	CASSLTPGLAGTDTQYF	TGTGCCAGCAGCTTAACGCCGGGACTAGCGGGCACAGATACGCAGTATTTT
18	TRBV4-2	TRBD1	TRBJ1-4	NA	CASSQDLQGAEVGEKLFF	TGTGCCAGCAGCCAAGATCTACAGGGGGCTGAGGTAGGGGAAAAACTGTTTTTT
13	TRBV19	NA	TRBJ2-3	NA	CASSMVQTDTQYF	TGTGCCAGTAGTATGGTACAGACAGATACGCAGTATTTT
14	TRBV2	NA	TRBJ2-5	NA	CASRGEVGQETQYF	TGTGCCAGCAGGGGGGAGGTGGGCCAAGAGACCCAGTACTTC
16	TRBV5-6	TRBD1	TRBJ1-1	NA	CASSSDRGLILTEAFF	TGTGCCAGCAGCTCCGACAGGGGGCTTATTCTAACTGAAGCTTTCTTT
12	TRBV12-5	TRBD1	TRBJ1-1	few	CASGTGGTEAFF	TGTGCTAGTGGTACAGGGGGGACTGAAGCTTTCTTT
13	TRBV5-4	NA	TRBJ2-7	NA	CASSPPSAYEQYF	TGTGCCAGCAGCCCGCCATCCGCCTACGAGCAGTACTTC
16	TRBV6-6	NA	TRBJ2-7	NA	CASSYSTFGQKYEQYF	TGTGCCAGCAGTTACTCGACTTTTGGACAGAAATACGAGCAGTACTTC
11	TRBV20-1	NA	TRBJ2-7	NA	CSARLAYEQYF	TGCAGTGCTAGGTTAGCTTACGAGCAGTACTTC
16	TRBV27	NA	TRBJ1-2	NA	CASSPRVVLANYGYTF	TGTGCCAGCAGCCCCAGGGTAGTCCTAGCTAACTATGGCTACACCTTC
13	TRBV4-1	NA	TRBJ1-1	NA	CASSQTSGTEAFF	TGCGCCAGCAGCCAAACTTCGGGCACTGAAGCTTTCTTT
12	TRBV6-5	NA	TRBJ1-3	once	CASSGTGNTIYF	TGTGCCAGCAGTGGGACTGGAAACACCATATATTTT